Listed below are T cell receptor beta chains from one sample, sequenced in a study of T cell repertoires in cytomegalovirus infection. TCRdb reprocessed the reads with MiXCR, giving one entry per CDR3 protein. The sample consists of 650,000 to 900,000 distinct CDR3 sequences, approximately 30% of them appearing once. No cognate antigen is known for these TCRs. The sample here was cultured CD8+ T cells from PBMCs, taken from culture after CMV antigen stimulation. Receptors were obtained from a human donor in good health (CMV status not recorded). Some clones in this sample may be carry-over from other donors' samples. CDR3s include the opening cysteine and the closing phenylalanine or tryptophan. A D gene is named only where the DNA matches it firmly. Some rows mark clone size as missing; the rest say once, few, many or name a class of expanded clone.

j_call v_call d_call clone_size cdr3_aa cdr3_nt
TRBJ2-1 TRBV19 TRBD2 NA CASSIRLRLAGGEWDEQFF TGTGCCAGTAGTATCCGCCTCAGACTAGCGGGGGGGGAATGGGATGAGCAGTTCTTC
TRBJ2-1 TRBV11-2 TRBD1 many CASSLVGQGSYNEQFF TGTGCCAGCAGTCTCGTGGGACAGGGGTCCTACAATGAGCAGTTCTTC
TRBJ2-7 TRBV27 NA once CTSSLSRGPSYEQYF TGTACCAGCAGTTTAAGCCGGGGACCGAGCTACGAGCAGTACTTC
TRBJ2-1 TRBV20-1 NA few CSALTLEAEYNEQFF TGCAGTGCTCTGACACTAGAGGCAGAATACAATGAGCAGTTCTTC
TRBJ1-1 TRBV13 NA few CASSLGLKITEAFF TGTGCCAGCAGCTTAGGTCTGAAGATCACTGAAGCTTTCTTT
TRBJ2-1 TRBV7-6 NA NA CASSPPEESYNEQFF TGTGCCAGCAGCCCTCCGGAGGAGTCCTACAATGAGCAGTTCTTC
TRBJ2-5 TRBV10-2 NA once CASSGGGGRRETQYF TGCGCCAGCAGTGGAGGAGGGGGGCGCAGAGAGACCCAGTACTTC
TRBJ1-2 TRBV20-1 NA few CSAIGQYGYTF TGCAGTGCTATAGGACAGTATGGCTACACCTTC
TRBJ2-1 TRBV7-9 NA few CASTPEDNEQFF TGTGCCAGCACCCCAGAGGACAATGAGCAGTTCTTC
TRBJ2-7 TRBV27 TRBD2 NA CASRISGGPSYEQYF TGTGCCAGCAGAATTAGCGGGGGGCCTTCCTACGAGCAGTACTTC
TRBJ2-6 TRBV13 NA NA CASSPARKAGANVLTF TGTGCCAGCAGCCCGGCGAGGAAAGCCGGGGCCAACGTCCTGACTTTC
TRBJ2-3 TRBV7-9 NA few CASSLSNRDTDTQYF TGTGCCAGCAGCTTATCGAACAGAGACACAGATACGCAGTATTTT
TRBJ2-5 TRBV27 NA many CASSFAGTEGETQYF TGTGCCAGCAGTTTTGCCGGGACTGAGGGGGAGACCCAGTACTTC
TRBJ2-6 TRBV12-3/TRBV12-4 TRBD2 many CASSFYLADLPYGFSGANVLTF TGTGCCAGCAGTTTCTACCTAGCGGACTTGCCGTATGGATTCTCTGGGGCCAACGTCCTGACTTTC